This T cell receptor (beta chain) comes out of a study of beta chain features in type 1 diabetes. General study points: TCRB CDR3s were moderately but significantly shorter in Type 1 diabetes patients in all four CD4+ subsets. Since sequencing was performed on cDNA, cells with high TCR expression could be over-represented. Type 1 diabetes patients had VDJ junctions that carried fewer insertions and more deletions.

One heparinised blood draw, averaging approximately 0.11 L, came from each donor. Sequenced material consisted of expressed TCRB transcripts (all of the isolated RNA was reverse transcribed). TCRdb's copy holds only in-frame clones and misses some; the assay was immunoSEQ multiplex PCR. The table shows some 270,000 clones, with around 7.8% occurring only once. This clone has at least ten counts. No antigen is known for it. The sample was central memory CD4+ T cells from blood. The clonotype comes from a woman aged 18 to 35 in good health.

In DNA, the CDR3 is TGTGCCATCAGGCAGGGCGATACGCAGTATTTT. Protein: CAIRQGDTQYF. The chain recombines TRBV10-3 with TRBJ2-3; D may be TRBD1 (5 bases). This CDR3 is built from 11 residues. V was shortened by 6 bases and J by 6 bases, with 7 bases between the two germline ends. CDR1 is ENHRY, CDR2 SYGVKD, per germline.